This T cell receptor (beta chain) was recorded in a study of T-cell memory formation after mild COVID-19. V was pared by 4 bases and J by 5 bases, with 7 bases of the junction left unmatched. The CDR3 runs to 15 residues. Germline V gives CDR1 SGHTA, CDR2 FQGNSA. TCRdb recomputed calls from the 5' RACE reads with MiXCR, one row per CDR3 protein. The sample has 250,000 to 300,000 distinct CDR3 sequences, 15% to 20% seen once. Sequencing was done on a sample of PBMCs or a T cell subset sorted from them (not recorded which). The TCR originated in a man aged 18 to 30 who had mild COVID-19 (a few samples of this study predate the infection). Cell type and time point are not known. The chain employs TRBV7-2 and TRBJ1-5; 8 positions match TRBD1. CDR3 nucleotides: TGTGCCAGCAGCTCCCTGACAGGGGCCTATCAGCCCCAGCATTTT. Amino acid sequence: CASSSLTGAYQPQHF.